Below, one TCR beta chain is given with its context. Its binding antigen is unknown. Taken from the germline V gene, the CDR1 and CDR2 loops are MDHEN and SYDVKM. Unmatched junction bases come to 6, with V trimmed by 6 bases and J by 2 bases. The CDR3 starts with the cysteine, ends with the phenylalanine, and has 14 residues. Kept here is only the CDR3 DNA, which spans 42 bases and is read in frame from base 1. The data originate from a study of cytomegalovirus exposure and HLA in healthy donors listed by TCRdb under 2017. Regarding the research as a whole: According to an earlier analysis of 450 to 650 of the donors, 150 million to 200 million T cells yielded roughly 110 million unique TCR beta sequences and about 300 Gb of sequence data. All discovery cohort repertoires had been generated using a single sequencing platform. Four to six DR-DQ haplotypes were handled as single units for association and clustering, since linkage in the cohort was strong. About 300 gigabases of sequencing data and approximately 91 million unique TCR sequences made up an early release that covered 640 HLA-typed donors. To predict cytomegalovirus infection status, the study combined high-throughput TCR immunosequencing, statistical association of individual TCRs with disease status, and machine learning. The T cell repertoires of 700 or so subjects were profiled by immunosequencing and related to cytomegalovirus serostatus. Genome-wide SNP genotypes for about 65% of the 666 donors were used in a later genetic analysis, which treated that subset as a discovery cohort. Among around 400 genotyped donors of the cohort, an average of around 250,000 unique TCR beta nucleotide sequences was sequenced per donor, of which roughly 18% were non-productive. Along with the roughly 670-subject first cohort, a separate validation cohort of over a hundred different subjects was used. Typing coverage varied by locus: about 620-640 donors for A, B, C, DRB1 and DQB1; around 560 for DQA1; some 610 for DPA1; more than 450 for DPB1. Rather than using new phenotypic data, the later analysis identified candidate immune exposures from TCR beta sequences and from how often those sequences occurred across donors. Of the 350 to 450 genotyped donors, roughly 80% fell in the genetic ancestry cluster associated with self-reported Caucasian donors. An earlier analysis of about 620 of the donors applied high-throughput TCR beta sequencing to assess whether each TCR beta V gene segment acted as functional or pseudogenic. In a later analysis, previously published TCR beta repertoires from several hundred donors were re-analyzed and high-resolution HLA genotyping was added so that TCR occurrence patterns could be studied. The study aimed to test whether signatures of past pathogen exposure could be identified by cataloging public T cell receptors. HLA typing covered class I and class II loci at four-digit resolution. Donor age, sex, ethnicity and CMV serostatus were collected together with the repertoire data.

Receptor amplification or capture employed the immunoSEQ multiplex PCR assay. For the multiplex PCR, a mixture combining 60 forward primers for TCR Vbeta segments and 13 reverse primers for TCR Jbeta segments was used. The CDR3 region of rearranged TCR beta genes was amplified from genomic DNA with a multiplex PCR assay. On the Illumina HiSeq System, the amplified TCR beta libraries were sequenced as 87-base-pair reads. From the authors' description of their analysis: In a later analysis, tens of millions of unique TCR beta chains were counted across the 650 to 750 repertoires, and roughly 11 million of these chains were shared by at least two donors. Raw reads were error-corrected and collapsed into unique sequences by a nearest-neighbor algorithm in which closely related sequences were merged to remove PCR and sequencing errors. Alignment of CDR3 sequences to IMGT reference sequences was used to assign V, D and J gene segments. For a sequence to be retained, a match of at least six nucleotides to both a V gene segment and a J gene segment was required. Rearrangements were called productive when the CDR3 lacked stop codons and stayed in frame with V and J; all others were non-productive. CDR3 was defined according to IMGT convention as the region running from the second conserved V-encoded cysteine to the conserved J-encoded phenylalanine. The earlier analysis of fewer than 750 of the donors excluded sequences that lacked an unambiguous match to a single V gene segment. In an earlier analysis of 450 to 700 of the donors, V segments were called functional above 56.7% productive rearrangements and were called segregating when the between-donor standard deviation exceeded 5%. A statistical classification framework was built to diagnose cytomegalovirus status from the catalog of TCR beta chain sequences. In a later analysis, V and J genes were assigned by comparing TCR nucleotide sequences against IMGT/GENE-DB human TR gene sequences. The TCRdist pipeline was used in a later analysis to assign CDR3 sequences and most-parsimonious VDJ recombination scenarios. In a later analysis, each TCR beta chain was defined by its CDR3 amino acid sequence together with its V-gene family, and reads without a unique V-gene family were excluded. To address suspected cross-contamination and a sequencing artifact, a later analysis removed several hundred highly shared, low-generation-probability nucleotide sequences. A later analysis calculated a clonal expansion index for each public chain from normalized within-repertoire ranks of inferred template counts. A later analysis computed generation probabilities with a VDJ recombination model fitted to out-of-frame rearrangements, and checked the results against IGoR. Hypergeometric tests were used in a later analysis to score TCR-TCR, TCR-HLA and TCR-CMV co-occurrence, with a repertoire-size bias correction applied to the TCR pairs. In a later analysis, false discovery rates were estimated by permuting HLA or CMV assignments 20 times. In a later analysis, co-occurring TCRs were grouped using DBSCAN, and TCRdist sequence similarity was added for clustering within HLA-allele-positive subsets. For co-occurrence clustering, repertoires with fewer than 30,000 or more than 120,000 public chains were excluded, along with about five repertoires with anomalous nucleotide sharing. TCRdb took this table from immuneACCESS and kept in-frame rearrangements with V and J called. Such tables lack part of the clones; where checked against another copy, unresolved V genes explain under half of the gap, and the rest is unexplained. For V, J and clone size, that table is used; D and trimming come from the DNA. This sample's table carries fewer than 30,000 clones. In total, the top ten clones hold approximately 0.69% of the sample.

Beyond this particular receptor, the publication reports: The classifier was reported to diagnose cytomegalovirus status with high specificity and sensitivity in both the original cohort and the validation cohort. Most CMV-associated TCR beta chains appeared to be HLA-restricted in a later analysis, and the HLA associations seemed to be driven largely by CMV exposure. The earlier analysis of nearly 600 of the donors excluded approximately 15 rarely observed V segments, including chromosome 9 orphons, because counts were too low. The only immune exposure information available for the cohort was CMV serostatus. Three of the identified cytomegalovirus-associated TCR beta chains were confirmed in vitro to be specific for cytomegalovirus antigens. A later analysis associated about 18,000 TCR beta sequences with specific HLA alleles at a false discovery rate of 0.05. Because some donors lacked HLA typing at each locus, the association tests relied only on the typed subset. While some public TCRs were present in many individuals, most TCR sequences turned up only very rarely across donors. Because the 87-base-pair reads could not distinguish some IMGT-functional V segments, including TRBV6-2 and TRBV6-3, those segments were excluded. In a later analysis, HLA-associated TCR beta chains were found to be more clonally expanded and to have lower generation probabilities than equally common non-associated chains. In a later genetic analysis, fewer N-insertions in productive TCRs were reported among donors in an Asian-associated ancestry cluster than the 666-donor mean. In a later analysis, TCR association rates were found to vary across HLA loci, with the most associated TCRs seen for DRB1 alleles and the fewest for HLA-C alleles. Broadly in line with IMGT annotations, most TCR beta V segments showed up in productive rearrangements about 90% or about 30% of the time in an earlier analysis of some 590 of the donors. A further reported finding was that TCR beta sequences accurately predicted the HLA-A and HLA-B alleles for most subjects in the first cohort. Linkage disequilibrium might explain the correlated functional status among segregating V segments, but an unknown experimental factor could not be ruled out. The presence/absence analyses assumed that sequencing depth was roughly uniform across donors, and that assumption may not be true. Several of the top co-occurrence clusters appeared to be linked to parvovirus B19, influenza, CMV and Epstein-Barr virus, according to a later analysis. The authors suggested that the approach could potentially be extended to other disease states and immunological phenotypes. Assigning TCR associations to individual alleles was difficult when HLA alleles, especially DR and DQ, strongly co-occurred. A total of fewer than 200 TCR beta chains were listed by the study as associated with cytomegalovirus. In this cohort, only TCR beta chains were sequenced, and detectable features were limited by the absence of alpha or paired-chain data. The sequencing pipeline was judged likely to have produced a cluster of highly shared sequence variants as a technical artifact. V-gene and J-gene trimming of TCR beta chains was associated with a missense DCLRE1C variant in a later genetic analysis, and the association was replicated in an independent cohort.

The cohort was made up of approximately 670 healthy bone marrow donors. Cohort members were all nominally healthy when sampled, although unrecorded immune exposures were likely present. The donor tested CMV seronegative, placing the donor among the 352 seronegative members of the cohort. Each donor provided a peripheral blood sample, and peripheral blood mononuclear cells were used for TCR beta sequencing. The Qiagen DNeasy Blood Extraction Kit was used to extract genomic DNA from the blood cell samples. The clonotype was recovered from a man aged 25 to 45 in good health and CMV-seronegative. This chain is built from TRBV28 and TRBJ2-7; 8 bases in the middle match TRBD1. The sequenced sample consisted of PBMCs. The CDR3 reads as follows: CASRSGTGPYEQYF. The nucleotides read TGTGCCAGCAGATCCGGGACAGGTCCCTACGAGCAGTACTTC.